This passage covers 26 T cell receptor beta chains from one sample sequenced in a study of blood T cell repertoires in COVID-19. The table came from immunoSEQ multiplex PCR; TCRdb's copy has only in-frame clones and leaves some out. The data show more than 110,000 clones, 84% seen once. Sequenced sample: peripheral blood. The receptors derive from a human donor in a cohort sampled during active COVID-19.

The chain is built from TRBV27 and TRBJ1-5; D is possibly TRBD1 (6 bases). Germline V lookup: CDR1 MNHEY, CDR2 SMNVEV (reference sequence). The CDR3 length is 16 residues. V was cut by 2 bases and J by 4 bases, with 15 bases left in between. CDR3 sequence reads: CASSLVGGLGNQPQHF. The CDR3 DNA is TGTGCCAGCAGTTTAGTCGGGGGGCTCGGGAATCAGCCCCAGCATTTT.

This clone was seen more than once but under ten times. V and J are TRBV11-2 and TRBJ1-2; 7 nucleotides align to TRBD1. In germline, CDR1 is SGHAT, CDR2 FQNNGV. The length of the CDR3 is 13 residues. The V gene end was trimmed by 5 bases and the J gene end by 4 bases; junction bases not matched to a gene: 4. The CDR3: CASSPGQFYGYTF. The CDR3 nucleotides read TGTGCCAGCAGCCCGGGACAGTTCTATGGCTACACCTTC.

V and J are TRBV9 and TRBJ2-3, with D possibly being TRBD2 (6 bases). Trimming removed 4 bases from V and 3 bases from J, with 15 bases in between. The germline CDR1 and CDR2 sequences are SGDLS and YYNGEE. This CDR3 contains 15 residues. The CDR3 loop is CASSSPGVRTDTQYF. Written as DNA, the CDR3 is TGTGCCAGCAGCTCCCCGGGAGTTAGGACAGATACGCAGTATTTT.

CDR3 in DNA: TGTGCTAGTGGTTTGGGGACAGGGGCCAACACTGAAGCTTTCTTT. Protein sequence: CASGLGTGANTEAFF. This rearrangement joins TRBV12-5 to TRBJ1-1; TRBD1 agrees at 9 bases. The length of the CDR3 is 15 residues. CDR1 and CDR2 from the germline V gene are LGHNT and FRNRAP. V shed 1 base, J shed 2 bases, and the junction held 2 bases outside the gene matches. The complete variable domain, with remaining parts taken from reference TRBV12-5 and TRBJ1-1, reads DARVTQTPRHKVTEMGQEVTMRCQPILGHNTVFWYRQTMMQGLELLAYFRNRAPLDDSGMPKDRFSAEMPDATLATLKIQPSEPRDSAVYFCASGLGTGANTEAFFGQGTRLTVV.

The chain has TRBV5-5 and TRBJ2-7; 8 bases are a match to TRBD2. The V gene end was trimmed by 1 base and the J gene end by 2 bases; junction bases not matched to a gene: 2. Per the germline V gene, CDR1 is SGHKS and CDR2 is YYEKEE (reference sequence). The CDR3 contains 14 residues. CDR3 in amino acids: CASSLWRGAYEQYF. The CDR3 nucleotides are TGTGCCAGCAGCTTGTGGCGGGGGGCCTACGAGCAGTACTTC.

V is TRBV5-6 and J is TRBJ1-5, with TRBD1 as a possible D gene (5 bases). The V gene's germline CDR1 is SGHDT and CDR2 YYEEEE. V lost 0 bases to trimming and J lost 1 base, with 8 bases between them. The CDR3 sequence is 15 residues long. Written as DNA, the CDR3 is TGTGCCAGCAGCTTGGGGGGGAGGAGCAATCAGCCCCAGCATTTT. Translated: CASSLGGRSNQPQHF.

The rearrangement uses TRBV5-4 and TRBJ2-5; possibly TRBD2 for D (5 bases). V was pared by 4 bases and J by 4 bases, with 14 bases between. The CDR3 runs 14 residues. Germline V gene data show CDR1 as SGHNT and CDR2 as YYREEE (reference sequence). The CDR3 is CASSTAGIPETQYF. The CDR3 nucleotides are TGTGCCAGCAGCACGGCCGGGATCCCAGAGACCCAGTACTTC.

CDR3 in DNA: TGTGCCAGCAGCTCGGACAACTACGAGCAGTACGTC. This encodes CASSSDNYEQYV. The gene calls are TRBV7-2 and TRBJ2-7; TRBD1 might be the D (5 bases). The CDR3 is 12 residues long. Trimming shortened V by 4 bases and J by 3 bases, and 7 bases separated the two germline ends. CDR1 and CDR2 from the germline V gene are SGHTA and FQGNSA.

The chain employs TRBV7-2 and TRBJ2-3; 14 bases agree with TRBD2. The CDR3 consists of 17 residues. Looked up from germline, CDR1 is SGHTA and CDR2 is FQGNSA. J was trimmed by 0 bases and V by 5 bases; bases with no gene match: 4. CDR3 in amino acids: CASSLWTSGGSTDTQYF. CDR3 DNA: TGTGCCAGCAGCCTCTGGACTAGCGGGGGGAGCACAGATACGCAGTATTTT. The full variable domain, in which reference TRBV7-2 and TRBJ2-3 provide the parts outside the CDR3, is GAGVSQSPSNKVTEKGKDVELRCDPISGHTALYWYRQSLGQGLEFLIYFQGNSAPDKSGLPSDRFSAERTGGSVSTLTIQRTQQEDSAVYLCASSLWTSGGSTDTQYFGPGTRLTVL.

The V and J genes are TRBV11-3 and TRBJ2-1, with TRBD2 as a possible D gene (5 bases). The CDR3 sequence is 12 residues long. The germline V gene has CDR1 SGHNT and CDR2 YENEEA. Trimming cost V 1 base and J 11 bases, with 9 bases left between them. CDR3 in DNA: TGTGCCAGCAGCTTAGTACTAGATAAGCAGTTCTTC. Protein sequence: CASSLVLDKQFF.

The V and J genes are TRBV29-1 and TRBJ2-5, with a possible D match to TRBD2 (5 bases). Germline values: CDR1 SQVTM, CDR2 ANQGSEA. This CDR3 is 12 amino acids long. V lost 7 bases to trimming and J lost 3 bases, with 12 bases between them. The CDR3 protein is CSARTGEETQYF. The CDR3 bases are TGCAGCGCCCGGACTGGGGAAGAGACCCAGTACTTC.

The chain employs TRBV21-1 and TRBJ2-2; no DNA check was done on the table's D call, TRBD2. TRBV21-1 is a known pseudogene. The CDR3 has 16 amino acids. The CDR3 spells CASTLTAGMNTGELFF. CDR3 coding DNA: TGTGCCAGCACCCTTACGGCGGGGATGAACACCGGGGAGCTGTTTTTT.

V usage is TRBV4-3 and J usage is TRBJ1-3; D might be TRBD1 (5 bases). Germline CDR1 and CDR2: LGHNA and YSLEER. The V and J ends lost 0 bases and 0 bases respectively, with 9 bases between them. This CDR3 is built from 16 residues. The CDR3 nucleotides read TGCGCCAGCAGCCAAGATCGGACAAGCTCTGGAAACACCATATATTTT. This gives the protein CASSQDRTSSGNTIYF.

The CDR3 bases are TGTGCCAGCAGCTTAAACGCGGGCGGGGAGCTGTTTTTT. Translating it yields CASSLNAGGELFF. V usage is TRBV7-3 and J usage is TRBJ2-2; D may be TRBD2 (5 bases). V lost 1 base and J lost 7, with 7 bases in between. CDR3 length: 13 amino acids. Germline CDR1 and CDR2: SGHTA and FQGTGA.

This chain connects TRBV10-3 to TRBJ2-3, with TRBD1 identical over 8 bases. The CDR3 runs 16 residues. The V segment lost 0 bases and the J segment 1 base; nucleotides outside the gene matches: 3. The V gene's germline CDR1 is ENHRY and CDR2 SYGVKD. The CDR3 DNA reads as TGTGCCATCAGTGAGTCAGACAGGGGCGGCACAGATACGCAGTATTTT. Translation gives CAISESDRGGTDTQYF.

There are a few counts of this clone. One end of the junction fails to match germline, which may point to a read error. This chain links TRBV6-1 with TRBJ2-1; D gene unclear. The CDR3 loop spans 13 amino acids. Looked up from germline, CDR1 is MNHNS and CDR2 is SASEGT. The CDR3, as DNA: TGTGCCAGCAGTGATCCGCCCCCTAATGGGCAGTTCTTC. Its protein product is CASSDPPPNGQFF.

The V call is TRBV7-2, the J call TRBJ1-2; TRBD1 is a possible D gene (5 bases). V was trimmed by 0 bases and J by 4 bases, leaving 15 bases between them. The germline V gene has CDR1 SGHTA and CDR2 FQGNSA. The CDR3 totals 16 residues. CDR3: CASSLAPGGQGYGYTF. Written as DNA, the CDR3 is TGTGCCAGCAGCTTAGCCCCCGGCGGACAAGGCTATGGCTACACCTTC.

This clone has only one observation. This rearrangement joins TRBV18 to TRBJ1-5, with 12 bases matching TRBD1. Germline trimming cut 3 bases from V and 5 bases from J; bases unmatched to any gene: 5. Germline lookup yields CDR1 KGHSH and CDR2 LQKENI. CDR3 length: 16 residues. The CDR3 nucleotides read TGTGCCAGCTCACCCGGGACAGGGGGCAAAGATCAGCCCCAGCATTTT. Its translation is CASSPGTGGKDQPQHF.

With respect to this clone: Other DNA sequences of this sample code for an identical CDR3. The chain is built from TRBV9 and TRBJ1-2; 9 bases map to TRBD1. This CDR3 contains 14 residues. The germline gives CDR1 SGDLS, CDR2 YYNGEE. J gave up 4 bases and V 3 bases, and 4 bases lay outside the gene matches. The chain's CDR3 is CASSAGQGPYGYTF. The CDR3 DNA is TGTGCCAGCAGCGCCGGACAGGGGCCCTATGGCTACACCTTC.

The chain has TRBV30 and TRBJ1-1; D is unresolved. CDR3 length equals 11 residues. Germline V CDR1 and CDR2: GTSNPN, SVGIG (reference sequence). Trimming cost V 1 base and J 7 bases, with 7 bases left between them. CDR3 nucleotides: TGTGCCTGGAGTGCCCCCCTTGAAGCTTTCTTT. It translates to CAWSAPLEAFF.

This sequence joins TRBV5-1 and TRBJ1-1; 11 nucleotides agree with TRBD1. From germline, CDR1 is SGHRS and CDR2 YFSETQ. The length of the CDR3 is 16 residues. V was pared by 4 bases and J by 5 bases, with 10 bases of the junction left unmatched. In DNA, the CDR3 is TGCGCCAGCAGCCCGGGACAGGGGGTAGGGCGTACTGAAGCTTTCTTT. Its translation: CASSPGQGVGRTEAFF.

The rearrangement links TRBV5-4 to TRBJ1-6; 7 bases line up with TRBD1. This CDR3 region has 14 residues. The V segment lost 3 bases and the J segment 7 bases; nucleotides outside the gene matches: 4. Germline V gene sequence: CDR1 SGHNT, CDR2 YYREEE (reference sequence). The CDR3 here is CASSSGTDNSPLHF. The CDR3 nucleotides are TGTGCCAGCAGCTCCGGGACAGACAATTCACCCCTCCACTTT.

This clone was observed once. The CDR3, as DNA: TGTGCCAGCAGTTACTCGATCCTAGCGGGAGACAATGAGCAGTTCTTC. Protein product: CASSYSILAGDNEQFF. The V and J genes are TRBV6-5 and TRBJ2-1, with 10 bases identical to TRBD2. This CDR3 has 16 amino acids. V was clipped by 0 bases and J by 5 bases; unmatched bases: 4. Germline CDR1 and CDR2: MNHEY and SVGAGI.

The chain recombines TRBV3-1 (or the pseudogene TRBV3-2) with TRBJ2-7; D gene unclear. Germline lookup yields CDR1 LGHDT and CDR2 YNNKEL (reference sequence). The CDR3 sequence is 13 residues long. V shed 3 bases and J shed 5 bases, with 11 bases lying between them. CDR3 sequence: CASSHLAINEQYF. The DNA of the CDR3 is TGTGCCAGCAGCCACCTGGCAATTAACGAGCAGTACTTC.

The rearrangement joins TRBV5-6 to TRBJ2-1; 8 nucleotides align to TRBD1. This CDR3 contains 17 residues. The germline V gene encodes CDR1 SGHDT and CDR2 YYEEEE. Unmatched junction bases numbered 8, after V lost 0 bases and J lost 3 bases. CDR3 region: CASSLARDRGNYNEQFF. The CDR3, as DNA: TGTGCCAGCAGCTTGGCTAGAGACAGGGGAAACTACAATGAGCAGTTCTTC.

The rearrangement links TRBV27 to TRBJ1-5; D is uncertain. Trimming took 6 bases from V and 5 from J, leaving 11 bases between them. The CDR3 extends over 13 amino acids. CDR1 and CDR2 from the germline V gene are MNHEY and SMNVEV (reference sequence). CDR3 sequence reads: CASSANTHQPQHF. The CDR3 DNA sequence: TGTGCCAGCAGCGCCAACACCCATCAGCCCCAGCATTTT.